The 8 T cell receptor beta chains below were found in one sample sequenced in a study of blood T cell repertoires in COVID-19. Produced via immunoSEQ multiplex PCR; TCRdb's table is partial and in-frame only. This table has 150,000 or so clones, more than 75% appearing once. Sequences were obtained from peripheral blood. The receptors come from a man older than 75 with acute or convalescent COVID-19.

This chain uses TRBV5-4 with TRBJ1-1; 9 bases map to TRBD1. The germline gives CDR1 SGHNT, CDR2 YYREEE (reference sequence). This CDR3 contains 14 residues. The ends lost 3 bases at V and 6 bases at J; junction bases unmatched: 6. CDR3 protein: CASSWGQGRAEAFF. As DNA, the CDR3 is TGTGCCAGCAGCTGGGGACAGGGAAGGGCTGAAGCTTTCTTT.

The rearrangement links TRBV6-5 to TRBJ2-7; D is undetermined. The germline gives CDR1 MNHEY, CDR2 SVGAGI. V lost 0 bases to trimming and J lost 7 bases, with 16 bases between them. CDR3 length: 15 amino acids. The CDR3 bases are TGTGCCAGCAGTTACTCGAGTCTACCTCTAGTAGAGCAGTACTTC. Protein product: CASSYSSLPLVEQYF.

The chain has TRBV14 and TRBJ1-5; D ambiguous. Trimming removed 2 bases at V and 4 bases at J, with 6 bases between. The CDR3 covers 13 residues. CDR1 is SGHDN, CDR2 FVKESK, per germline. CDR3: CASSQSRNQPQHF. In nucleotides, the CDR3 is TGTGCCAGCAGCCAATCACGGAATCAGCCCCAGCATTTT.

The chain employs TRBV18 and TRBJ2-3, with D perhaps TRBD1 (5 bases). CDR1 KGHSH and CDR2 LQKENI come from the germline V gene. The length of the CDR3 is 13 residues. V lost 4 bases and J 3 bases, leaving 8 bases between the germline ends. The CDR3 DNA is TGTGCCAGCTCACTCAGACAGACAGATACGCAGTATTTT. It codes for CASSLRQTDTQYF.

This chain connects TRBV3-1 (or the pseudogene TRBV3-2) to TRBJ1-1; D is unclear. The V end was cut by 0 bases, the J end by 1 base, with 9 bases between. CDR3 length: 15 residues. Germline CDR1 reads LGHDT; CDR2 reads YNNKEL (reference sequence). The CDR3 region has the DNA TGTGCCAGCAGCCAAGATTGGGGAGGGAACACTGAAGCTTTCTTT. Translated: CASSQDWGGNTEAFF.

The chain is built from TRBV28 and TRBJ2-3; D may be TRBD2 (5 bases). This CDR3 has 15 amino acids. CDR1 and CDR2 from the germline V gene are MDHEN and SYDVKM. Trimming cost V 4 bases and J 2 bases, with 13 bases left between them. The DNA of the CDR3 is TGTGCCAGCAGTTCCTCTAGCTCCGTCACAGATACGCAGTATTTT. It translates to CASSSSSSVTDTQYF.

The gene calls are TRBV9 and TRBJ2-5, with TRBD2 as a possible D gene (6 bases). V lost 6 bases and J 1 base, leaving 16 bases between the germline ends. Per the germline V gene, CDR1 is SGDLS and CDR2 is YYNGEE. This CDR3 comprises 15 residues. CDR3 region: CASTFYGTGQETQYF. The CDR3 nucleotides read TGTGCCAGCACCTTTTACGGGACTGGCCAAGAGACCCAGTACTTC.

This chain connects TRBV7-3 to TRBJ1-2, with 8 bases matching TRBD1. The V and J ends lost 6 bases and 1 base, in that order; junction bases with no gene match: 7. This CDR3 is 15 amino acids long. CDR1 is SGHTA and CDR2 is FQGTGA in the germline V gene. The CDR3 is CASSPGGGDNYGYTF. CDR3 nucleotide sequence: TGTGCCAGCAGTCCAGGGGGCGGAGATAACTATGGCTACACCTTC.